The clone carrying this T cell receptor (beta chain) has at least ten counts. The CDR3 spans 16 residues. Between the trimmed V and J ends, which lost 3 bases and 1 base, there was a span of 16 bases. Germline lookup yields CDR1 SGHRS and CDR2 YFSETQ. This entry comes from a study of early T cells in non-severe SARS-CoV-2 infection. TCRdb re-called the 5' RACE reads with MiXCR, one entry per CDR3 protein. The sample holds fewer than 85,000 distinct CDR3 sequences, roughly a sixth seen once. The specimen sequenced was whole blood. V and J are TRBV5-1 and TRBJ1-1; the D gene is possibly TRBD1 (5 bases). The clonotype was recovered from an adult who was a healthcare worker with PCR-confirmed SARS-CoV-2 infection or an uninfected control (not recorded which). The CDR3 region is CASSSFGGGKNTEAFF. The CDR3 DNA reads as TGCGCCAGCAGCTCCTTTGGGGGAGGGAAGAACACTGAAGCTTTCTTT. Together with reference TRBV5-1 and TRBJ1-1, the CDR3 gives the full variable domain: KAGVTQTPRYLIKTRGQQVTLSCSPISGHRSVSWYQQTPGQGLQFLFEYFSETQRNKGNFPGRFSGRQFSNSRSEMNVSTLELGDSALYLCASSSFGGGKNTEAFFGQGTRLTVV.